This record concerns one TCR beta chain sequence. What it binds is unknown. The data derive from a study of OX40 agonist ivuxolimab in advanced cancers. At the level of the study: Patients received the agonistic anti-OX40 (CD134) antibody ivuxolimab.

Regarding the study as a whole: Relatively little clonal expansion, among the lowest observed, appeared in partial responders at 0.1-3.0 mg/kg.

Data came from immunoSEQ multiplex PCR; TCRdb stores just in-frame clones and leaves some out. Of tens of thousands of clones in the sample, 86% were seen once. CDR1 and CDR2 from the germline V gene are MNHNY and SVGAGI (reference sequence). The CDR3 is made up of 15 amino acids. With 6 bases removed from V and 9 bases from J, the gap between germline ends came to 21 bases. This specimen was CD4+ or CD8+ T cells sorted from blood, taken in a trial of the OX40 agonist ivuxolimab. This TCR came from an adult with an advanced solid tumor such as melanoma, head and neck, liver or kidney cancer. This chain links TRBV6-6 with TRBJ1-5; tentatively, D is TRBD1 (5 bases). The CDR3 coding sequence is TGTGCCAGCAGCCTCGGGGGGTCGGGGTTACGGCCCCAGCATTTT. This gives the protein CASSLGGSGLRPQHF.